Listed here is a single TCR beta chain. The authors' processing: Reference gene primer amplification in the assay estimated nucleated cell counts. Some clones are missing from TCRdb's copy, which holds only in-frame ones; the method was immunoSEQ multiplex PCR. V, J and clone size were drawn from that table, and D and trimming were deduced from the DNA. The table includes fewer than 400,000 clones, around 84% detected once. The data are from a study of blood T cell repertoires in COVID-19. The wider study: Sites across the United States, Italy and Spain contributed samples from acute and convalescent COVID-19.

The V end was cut by 6 bases, the J end by 3 bases, with 9 bases between. Germline CDR1 reads SGHTA; CDR2 reads FQGNSA. The CDR3 runs 12 residues. This sequence originates from a woman between 18 and 29 years old with acute or convalescent COVID-19. The rearrangement joins TRBV7-2 to TRBJ2-7; tentatively, D is TRBD1 (6 bases). Sequencing was done on a sample of peripheral blood. Here the CDR3 reads CASSKTGYEQYF. The CDR3 coding sequence is TGTGCCAGCAGTAAGACAGGCTACGAGCAGTACTTC.